The rows below give T cell receptor beta chains drawn from one sample of a study of response to subunit inactivated influenza vaccine. In TCRdb, the RT-PCR reads were re-called with MiXCR into one record per CDR3 protein. This repertoire shows hundreds of thousands of distinct CDR3 sequences, less than 25% found once; its top ten account for roughly 10%. The starting material was PBMCs from blood, obtained around 22 months after vaccination. All receptors derive from a man between 50 and 75 years old who received an inactivated influenza vaccine. The conserved cysteine and the conserved F or W are not part of the CDR3 here.

TRBV5-6	TRBJ1-5	ASRPGRSNQPQH
TRBV5-1	TRBJ1-3	ASSLRGEGNTIY
TRBV9	TRBJ2-2	ASSKSGNTGELF
TRBV6-6	TRBJ2-1	ASSWTGGEQF
TRBV3-1	TRBJ2-3	ASSPDLHTQY
TRBV24-1	TRBJ2-1	ATSVPGTGLNEQF
TRBV7-9	TRBJ2-3	ASTAGTGGDTQY
TRBV3-1	TRBJ2-7	ASSPYRGSYEQY
TRBV29-1	TRBJ2-3	SVGDRSTDTQY
TRBV14	TRBJ2-1	ASSPTRDRVYNEQF
TRBV2	TRBJ2-3	ASRPTGIMRDTQY
TRBV20-1	TRBJ2-5	SAARQGTQETKY
TRBV5-1	TRBJ2-6	ASSRGTGVPGANVLT
TRBV24-1	TRBJ2-1	ATSDPGLARYNEQF
TRBV2	TRBJ2-7	ASSEETGILEQY
TRBV28	TRBJ1-2	ASRTTGGGYT
TRBV20-1	TRBJ1-2	SARVPWEGYGYT
TRBV27	TRBJ1-6	ASSFLAASGTRNSPLH
TRBV20-1	TRBJ1-1	SARDIVRGQGAF